The 4 T cell receptor beta chains presented below share a single source sample, sequenced in a study of control samples from healthy donors and cancer patients. Clones were read by immunoSEQ multiplex PCR, and TCRdb kept only the in-frame ones, dropping some. Among about 100,000 clones listed, approximately 80% were seen once. Material for sequencing was blood. The receptors here all came from a man aged 25-40 years in good health.

V and J are TRBV11-2 and TRBJ1-1; D is ambiguous. Germline loops: CDR1 SGHAT, CDR2 FQNNGV. V shed 7 bases and J shed 8 bases, with 20 bases lying between them. The CDR3 is 14 amino acids. CDR3 DNA: TGTGCCAGCACCCCCTACGGTGCGGGCGCCGAAGCTTTCTTT. Its protein is CASTPYGAGAEAFF. The entire variable domain, with the rest obtained from reference TRBV11-2 and TRBJ1-1, is as follows: EAGVAQSPRYKIIEKRQSVAFWCNPISGHATLYWYQQILGQGPKLLIQFQNNGVVDDSQLPKDRFSAERLKGVDSTLKIQPAKLEDSAVYLCASTPYGAGAEAFFGQGTRLTVV.

Concerning this clone itself: No conserved phenylalanine or tryptophan is present at the end of the CDR3, so a read error is the likely explanation. The DNA is left out, because the CDR3 cannot be placed on it with certainty; the CDR3 is given as TCRdb lists it. The chain recombines TRBV20-1 with TRBJ1-4; the DNA was not used to check the table's D call, TRBD1. 11 amino acids form the CDR3, both terminal residues included. Germline-derived CDR1 and CDR2 are DFQATT and SNEGSKA (reference sequence). The chain's CDR3 is CSANGQGKTLA.

This chain links TRBV9 with TRBJ2-6, with D possibly TRBD1 on 5 matching bases. The CDR3 is made up of 17 amino acids. Deletions cut 2 bases from V and 2 bases from J, with 14 bases between. Germline V gene lookup returns CDR1 SGDLS and CDR2 YYNGEE. The CDR3 loop reads CASSVFDGRAGANVLTF. CDR3 nucleotide sequence: TGTGCCAGCAGCGTTTTTGATGGCAGGGCTGGGGCCAACGTCCTGACTTTC.

This rearrangement joins TRBV5-5 to TRBJ2-7, with TRBD1 identical over 7 bases. This CDR3 has 17 residues. Looked up from germline, CDR1 is SGHKS and CDR2 is YYEKEE (reference sequence). J lost 3 bases, V lost 1 base, and 13 bases had no gene match. The DNA for the CDR3 is TGTGCCAGCAGCTTGTATGGGACAGACATCGGCATCTACGAGCAGTACTTC. Translated: CASSLYGTDIGIYEQYF.